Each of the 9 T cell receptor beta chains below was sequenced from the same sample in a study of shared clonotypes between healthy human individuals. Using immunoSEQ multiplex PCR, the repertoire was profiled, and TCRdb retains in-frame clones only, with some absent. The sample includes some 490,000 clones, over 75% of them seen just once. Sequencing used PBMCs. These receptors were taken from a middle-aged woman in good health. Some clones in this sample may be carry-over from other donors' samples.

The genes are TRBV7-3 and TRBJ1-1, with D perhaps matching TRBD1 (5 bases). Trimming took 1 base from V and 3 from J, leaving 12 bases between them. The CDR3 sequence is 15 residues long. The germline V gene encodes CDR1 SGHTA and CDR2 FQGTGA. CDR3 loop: CASSLMGGEHTEAFF. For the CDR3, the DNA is TGTGCCAGCAGCTTAATGGGAGGGGAACACACTGAAGCTTTCTTT.

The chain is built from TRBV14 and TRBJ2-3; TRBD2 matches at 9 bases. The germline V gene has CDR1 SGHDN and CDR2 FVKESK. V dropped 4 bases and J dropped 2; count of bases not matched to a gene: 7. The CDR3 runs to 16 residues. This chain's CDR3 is CASSLAGTSLTDTQYF. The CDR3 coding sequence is TGTGCCAGCAGCCTGGCCGGGACTAGCCTCACAGATACGCAGTATTTT. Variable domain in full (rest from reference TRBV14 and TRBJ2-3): EAGVTQFPSHSVIEKGQTVTLRCDPISGHDNLYWYRRVMGKEIKFLLHFVKESKQDESGMPNNRFLAERTGGTYSTLKVQPAELEDSGVYFCASSLAGTSLTDTQYFGPGTRLTVL.

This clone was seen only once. The CDR3 loop is CASSLGQGSNYGYTF. The CDR3 DNA reads as TGTGCCAGCAGCTTAGGACAGGGAAGTAACTATGGCTACACCTTC. This chain links TRBV7-9 with TRBJ1-2; 7 positions match TRBD1. CDR1 and CDR2 from the germline V gene are SEHNR and FQNEAQ (reference sequence). The CDR3 runs to 15 residues. V gave up 1 base and J gave up 1 base; unmatched junction bases: 3. Full variable domain (outside the CDR3, taken from reference TRBV7-9 and TRBJ1-2): DTGVSQNPRHKITKRGQNVTFRCDPISEHNRLYWYRQTLGQGPEFLTYFQNEAQLEKSRLLSDRFSAERPKGSFSTLEIQRTEQGDSAMYLCASSLGQGSNYGYTFGSGTRLTVV.

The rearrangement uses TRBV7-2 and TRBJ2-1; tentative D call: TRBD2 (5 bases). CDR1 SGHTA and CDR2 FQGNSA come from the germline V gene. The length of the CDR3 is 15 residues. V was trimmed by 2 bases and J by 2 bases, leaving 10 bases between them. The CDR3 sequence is CASSLLAGPYNEQFF. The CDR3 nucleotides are TGTGCCAGCAGCTTACTTGCGGGCCCCTACAATGAGCAGTTCTTC.

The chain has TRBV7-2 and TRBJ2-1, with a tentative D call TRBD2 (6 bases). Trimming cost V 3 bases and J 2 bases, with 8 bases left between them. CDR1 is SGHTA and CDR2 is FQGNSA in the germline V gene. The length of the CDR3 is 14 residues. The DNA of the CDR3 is TGTGCCAGCAGCTTCGCGGGAACCTACAATGAGCAGTTCTTC. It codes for CASSFAGTYNEQFF.

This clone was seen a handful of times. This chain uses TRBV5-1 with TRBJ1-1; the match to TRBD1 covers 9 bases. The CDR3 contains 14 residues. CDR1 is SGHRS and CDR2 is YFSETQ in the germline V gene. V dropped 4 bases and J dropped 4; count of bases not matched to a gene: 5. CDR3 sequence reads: CASSAQGASTEAFF. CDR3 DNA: TGCGCCAGCAGCGCACAGGGGGCGAGCACTGAAGCTTTCTTT.

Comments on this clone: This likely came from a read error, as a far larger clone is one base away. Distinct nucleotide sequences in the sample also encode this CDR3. The CDR3 DNA is TGTGCCTGGAGTGGGGGCTTAGGGGATCAGCCCCAGCATTTT. This sequence encodes CAWSGGLGDQPQHF. The J gene is TRBJ1-5, the V gene TRBV30; a weak D match, TRBD1 (5 bases). Germline V lookup: CDR1 GTSNPN, CDR2 SVGIG (reference sequence). Trimming removed 1 base from V and 5 bases from J, with 12 bases in between. CDR3 size: 14 residues.

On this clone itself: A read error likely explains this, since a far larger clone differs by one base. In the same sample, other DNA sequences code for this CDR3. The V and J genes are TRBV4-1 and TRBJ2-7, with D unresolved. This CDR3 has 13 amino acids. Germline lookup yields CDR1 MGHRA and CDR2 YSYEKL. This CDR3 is CASSQLDNYEQYF. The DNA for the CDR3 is TGCGCCAGCAGCCAGCTTGACAACTACGAGCAGTACTTT.

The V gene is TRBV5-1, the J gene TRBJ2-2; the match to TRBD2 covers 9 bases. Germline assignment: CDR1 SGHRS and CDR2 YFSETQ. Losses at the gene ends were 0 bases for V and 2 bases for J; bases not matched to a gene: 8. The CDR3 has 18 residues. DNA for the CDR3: TGCGCCAGCAGCTTGGGCGGTAGCGGGAGACCCAACACCGGGGAGCTGTTTTTT. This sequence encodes CASSLGGSGRPNTGELFF.